The 20 T cell receptor beta chains presented below share a single source sample, sequenced in a study of shared clonotypes between healthy human individuals. The assay was immunoSEQ multiplex PCR, and TCRdb's table has in-frame clones only and misses some. The repertoire includes 980,000 or so clones, about 80% of them detected once, and roughly 1.5% sits in the top ten. Material: memory CD4+ T cells sorted from blood. The subset is: CD45RA-negative fraction. These receptors all come from a man aged 18 to 30 in good health.

V usage is TRBV6-4 and J usage is TRBJ2-1, with D tentatively TRBD2 (5 bases). The CDR3 contains 12 residues. Trimming removed 4 bases from V and 9 bases from J, with 10 bases in between. From germline, CDR1 is MRHNA and CDR2 SNTAGT. The CDR3 loop is CASSGPAGEQFF. The CDR3 DNA reads TGTGCCAGCAGTGGTCCGGCGGGTGAGCAGTTCTTC.

This clone occurred once. This probably arose from a read error, given a far larger clone one base away. The V gene is TRBV14, the J gene TRBJ1-2; TRBD1 matches 10 bases. The CDR3 consists of 13 residues. Trimming cost V 4 bases and J 5 bases; bases outside gene matches: 1. From germline, CDR1 is SGHDN and CDR2 FVKESK. Here the CDR3 DNA reads TGTGCCAGCAGCCCGGGACAGGGGTATGGCTACACCTTC. The encoded protein is CASSPGQGYGYTF.

This clone is a singleton in its sample. The rearrangement uses TRBV2 and TRBJ2-2; D not certain. Germline values: CDR1 SNHLY, CDR2 FYNNEI. CDR3 size: 13 residues. The germline V and J ends were trimmed by 6 bases and 4 bases, with 9 bases remaining between them. CDR3 sequence reads: CASRRTATGELFF. CDR3 nucleotides: TGTGCCAGCAGAAGGACCGCCACCGGGGAGCTGTTTTTT.

This clone has just one count. The chain has TRBV18 and TRBJ1-2; 8 bases are a match to TRBD1. Looked up from germline, CDR1 is KGHSH and CDR2 is LQKENI. Trimming took 3 bases from V and 4 from J; bases not matched to a gene: 7. This CDR3 has 15 amino acids. CDR3 DNA: TGTGCCAGCTCACCTCAGGGGGCTGTTGGCTATGGCTACACCTTC. This gives the protein CASSPQGAVGYGYTF.

This clone was observed at least ten times. CDR3 protein: CASSPANGGNTEAFF. The CDR3 DNA is TGTGCCAGCAGCCCCGCTAATGGGGGGAACACTGAAGCTTTCTTT. The V and J genes are TRBV7-2 and TRBJ1-1, with D maybe TRBD1 (5 bases). The germline gives CDR1 SGHTA, CDR2 FQGNSA. The V and J ends lost 5 bases and 1 base respectively, with 14 bases between them. The CDR3 is 15 amino acids.

This chain connects TRBV5-1 to TRBJ2-5; 14 bases fit TRBD2. In germline, CDR1 is SGHRS, CDR2 YFSETQ. V trimming: 4 bases; J trimming: 5 bases; junction bases outside the gene matches: 7. The CDR3 covers 16 residues. CDR3 coding DNA: TGCGCCAGCAGCCCCAATGGACTAGCGGGGGGCGAGACCCAGTACTTC. Residues: CASSPNGLAGGETQYF. Full variable domain (outside the CDR3, taken from reference TRBV5-1 and TRBJ2-5): KAGVTQTPRYLIKTRGQQVTLSCSPISGHRSVSWYQQTPGQGLQFLFEYFSETQRNKGNFPGRFSGRQFSNSRSEMNVSTLELGDSALYLCASSPNGLAGGETQYFGPGTRLLVL.

The chain employs TRBV18 and TRBJ1-1; no clear D. Trimming removed 4 bases from V and 8 bases from J, with 8 bases in between. CDR1 is KGHSH and CDR2 is LQKENI in the germline V gene. The CDR3 covers 11 residues. CDR3 DNA: TGTGCCAGCTCACTGTCGGAGGAAGCTTTCTTT. Amino acid sequence: CASSLSEEAFF.

V gene TRBV7-9 combines with J gene TRBJ1-2; D is uncertain. Germline V gene lookup returns CDR1 SEHNR and CDR2 FQNEAQ (reference sequence). Trimming left V 1 base short and J 4 bases short, with 19 bases between. This CDR3 is built from 17 residues. The CDR3 bases are TGTGCCAGCAGCTTAGGCCACCATAGCGGTCTCAGCTATGGCTACACCTTC. Protein sequence: CASSLGHHSGLSYGYTF.

V gene TRBV9 combines with J gene TRBJ2-3; D is perhaps TRBD1 (6 bases). The germline V and J ends were trimmed by 3 bases and 1 base, with 9 bases remaining between them. CDR1 SGDLS and CDR2 YYNGEE come from the germline V gene. The CDR3 runs 14 residues. This CDR3 reads CASSASGGTDTQYF. For the CDR3, the DNA is TGTGCCAGCAGCGCCTCAGGGGGCACAGATACGCAGTATTTT. The full variable domain, its missing parts supplied by reference TRBV9 and TRBJ2-3, is DSGVTQTPKHLITATGQRVTLRCSPRSGDLSVYWYQQSLDQGLQFLIQYYNGEERAKGNILERFSAQQFPDLHSELNLSSLELGDSALYFCASSASGGTDTQYFGPGTRLTVL.

A single count supports this clone. At one end, the junction sequence differs from germline, possibly due to a read error. This chain connects TRBV20-1 to TRBJ2-7; TRBD1 or TRBD2 may be the D gene (5 bases each). Germline assignment: CDR1 DFQATT and CDR2 SNEGSKA (reference sequence). The CDR3 loop spans 11 amino acids. In DNA form, the CDR3 reads TGCAGTGTTAGAGGGGCCGGGGAGCAGTACTTC. Translating it yields CSVRGAGEQYF.

In the case of this clone: The same CDR3 is also encoded by other DNA sequences in this sample. This chain links TRBV6-1 with TRBJ1-6, with D maybe TRBD1 (6 bases). The CDR3 contains 14 residues. The V gene lost 4 bases and the J gene lost 4 bases, with 8 bases spanning the gap. CDR1 is MNHNS, CDR2 SASEGT, per germline. CDR3 sequence: CASSVGGYNSPLHF. The CDR3, as DNA: TGTGCCAGCAGTGTAGGGGGATATAATTCACCCCTCCACTTT.

The chain uses TRBV19 and TRBJ2-2; 8 positions match TRBD1. The V segment lost 7 bases and the J segment 4 bases; nucleotides outside the gene matches: 5. Germline assignment: CDR1 LNHDA and CDR2 SQIVND (reference sequence). This CDR3 has 14 residues. The CDR3: CASKDRESTGELFF. Here the CDR3 DNA reads TGTGCCAGTAAGGACAGGGAGAGCACCGGGGAGCTGTTTTTT.

This chain joins TRBV5-1 and TRBJ2-1; 10 nucleotides line up with TRBD2. Germline-derived CDR1 and CDR2 are SGHRS and YFSETQ. With 0 bases clipped from V and 4 bases from J, the junction kept 16 bases outside the gene matches. This CDR3 is 20 amino acids long. The CDR3 sequence: CASSLEARRVAGGKYNEQFF. Here the CDR3 DNA reads TGCGCCAGCAGCTTGGAGGCCCGGAGGGTAGCGGGGGGTAAGTACAATGAGCAGTTCTTC.

The V and J genes are TRBV27 and TRBJ1-2; 8 bases are shared with TRBD1. Germline loops: CDR1 MNHEY, CDR2 SMNVEV (reference sequence). With 5 bases clipped from V and 4 bases from J, the junction kept 12 bases outside the gene matches. This CDR3 region has 16 residues. The CDR3 loop reads CASSAYRDRTSYGYTF. The CDR3 bases are TGTGCCAGCAGTGCCTACCGGGACAGGACATCCTATGGCTACACCTTC.

The chain has TRBV27 and TRBJ1-1; no clear D. Germline V lookup: CDR1 MNHEY, CDR2 SMNVEV (reference sequence). V lost 6 bases, J lost 7 bases, and 9 bases lay in between. CDR3 length: 11 amino acids. CDR3 DNA sequence: TGTGCCAGCAGGTCTGTGGGTGAAGCTTTCTTT. Encoded protein: CASRSVGEAFF.

The V gene is TRBV5-1, the J gene TRBJ2-6, with 7 nucleotides matching TRBD2. The CDR3 spans 18 residues. The V gene end was trimmed by 6 bases and the J gene end by 2 bases; junction bases not matched to a gene: 14. CDR1 and CDR2 from the germline V gene are SGHRS and YFSETQ. The CDR3: CASKTSGTAEAGANVLTF. The CDR3 DNA is TGCGCCAGCAAAACGAGCGGGACTGCCGAAGCTGGGGCCAACGTCCTGACTTTC.

The chain links TRBV6-5 to TRBJ2-5; 8 nucleotides align to TRBD1. V was pared by 9 bases and J by 1 base, with 4 bases of the junction left unmatched. The germline V gene encodes CDR1 MNHEY and CDR2 SVGAGI. This CDR3 comprises 13 residues. The CDR3 DNA follows: TGTGCCAGTAGGACAGGGCCCCAAGAGACCCAGTACTTC. Protein: CASRTGPQETQYF.

On this clone itself: The same CDR3 can be traced to other DNA sequences in this sample. The chain has TRBV4-1 and TRBJ1-2, with 7 bases lining up with TRBD1. V was clipped by 0 bases and J by 4 bases; unmatched bases: 2. This CDR3 has 14 residues. Per the germline V gene, CDR1 is MGHRA and CDR2 is YSYEKL. The CDR3 sequence: CASSQDDRAYGYTF. CDR3 DNA sequence: TGCGCCAGCAGCCAAGACGACAGGGCCTATGGCTACACCTTC.

The chain employs TRBV14 and TRBJ2-5, with TRBD2 matching over 8 bases. V lost 1 base and J lost 4; bases outside the gene matches: 5. There are 15 residues in the CDR3. CDR1 is SGHDN and CDR2 is FVKESK in the germline V gene. CDR3 region: CASSQGGGILETQYF. CDR3 sequence (DNA): TGTGCCAGCAGCCAAGGCGGGGGGATTCTAGAGACCCAGTACTTC.

The rearrangement uses TRBV10-3 and TRBJ1-2; the match to TRBD1 covers 10 bases. This CDR3 is built from 14 residues. Germline V gives CDR1 ENHRY, CDR2 SYGVKD. Unmatched junction bases numbered 6, after V lost 4 bases and J lost 7 bases. The chain's CDR3 is CAISAGTGEAGYTF. In DNA form, the CDR3 reads TGTGCCATCAGTGCCGGGACAGGGGAGGCTGGCTACACCTTC.